This T cell receptor (beta chain) was captured in a study of shared clonotypes between healthy human individuals. The CDR3 is 15 residues long. Germline V CDR1 and CDR2: SGHVS, FNYEAQ. V was pared by 11 bases and J by 3 bases, with 20 bases between. Sequenced by immunoSEQ multiplex PCR; TCRdb stores in-frame clones only, minus some. The sample holds some 500,000 clones, 90% to 97% seen once. Sequenced sample: naive CD4+ T cells sorted from blood. The subset denotes: CD45RA+ positively selected. This receptor was taken from a woman aged 25 to 45 in good health. The chain is built from TRBV7-6 and TRBJ2-1; D call uncertain. The CDR3 spells CAGCQPPYLYNEQFF. The CDR3 bases are TGTGCCGGCTGCCAACCGCCTTACCTCTACAATGAGCAGTTCTTC.